Shown below are 25 T cell receptor beta chains from a single sample sequenced in a study of blood T cell repertoires in COVID-19. TCRdb keeps only in-frame clones here, not all; method: immunoSEQ multiplex PCR. The sample lists 140,000 to 150,000 clones; roughly 88% were seen once. The specimen was peripheral blood. The receptors shown here come from a woman aged 60-75 years with COVID-19, enrolled during active disease.

The gene calls are TRBV9 and TRBJ1-2, with 10 bases fitting TRBD1. Germline V gene sequence: CDR1 SGDLS, CDR2 YYNGEE. The CDR3 spans 15 residues. V dropped 0 bases and J dropped 4; count of bases not matched to a gene: 3. The chain's CDR3 is CASSVGQGAGYGYTF. The CDR3 DNA follows: TGTGCCAGCAGCGTAGGACAGGGGGCCGGCTATGGCTACACCTTC.

The chain recombines TRBV5-5 with TRBJ2-3, with D possibly being TRBD1 (7 bases). Germline V gene lookup returns CDR1 SGHKS and CDR2 YYEKEE (reference sequence). V lost 1 base, J lost 7 bases, and 19 bases lay in between. This CDR3 spans 16 amino acids. CDR3 nucleotides: TGTGCCAGCAGCTTGTATGGGACAGTAGGCGGGAATACGCAGTATTTT. It codes for CASSLYGTVGGNTQYF. The variable domain in full, with the rest retrieved from reference TRBV5-5 and TRBJ2-3, is DAGVTQSPTHLIKTRGQQVTLRCSPISGHKSVSWYQQVLGQGPQFIFQYYEKEERGRGNFPDRFSARQFPNYSSELNVNALLLGDSALYLCASSLYGTVGGNTQYFGPGTRLTVL.

This rearrangement joins TRBV9 to TRBJ2-2, with 8 bases that match TRBD2. With 3 bases clipped from V and 5 bases from J, the junction kept 9 bases outside the gene matches. CDR3 length: 16 residues. CDR1 and CDR2 from the germline V gene are SGDLS and YYNGEE. The CDR3 loop reads CASSGGAGAVTGELFF. Here the CDR3 DNA reads TGTGCCAGCAGCGGAGGAGCGGGGGCCGTGACCGGGGAGCTGTTTTTT. Full variable domain (outside the CDR3, taken from reference TRBV9 and TRBJ2-2): DSGVTQTPKHLITATGQRVTLRCSPRSGDLSVYWYQQSLDQGLQFLIQYYNGEERAKGNILERFSAQQFPDLHSELNLSSLELGDSALYFCASSGGAGAVTGELFFGEGSRLTVL.

The CDR3 sequence: CASSYSSGASSETQYF. The DNA for the CDR3 is TGTGCCAGCAGTTACTCGAGCGGGGCTAGCTCAGAGACCCAGTACTTC. The J gene is TRBJ2-5, the V gene TRBV6-5; 7 bases align to TRBD2. The CDR3 sequence is 16 residues long. CDR1 is MNHEY and CDR2 is SVGAGI in the germline V gene. Germline trimming cut 0 bases from V and 4 bases from J; bases unmatched to any gene: 8.

The chain couples TRBV4-2 to TRBJ1-5; 8 bases are shared with TRBD1. The CDR3 runs to 15 residues. The germline V gene encodes CDR1 LGHNA and CDR2 YNFKEQ. V shed 2 bases and J 6 bases; nucleotides not matched to a gene: 6. This CDR3 reads CASSQPDREGQPQHF. In nucleotides, the CDR3 is TGTGCCAGCAGCCAACCGGACAGGGAGGGTCAGCCCCAGCATTTT.

The chain recombines TRBV7-9 with TRBJ1-5; tentative D call: TRBD1 (6 bases). Trimming shortened V by 1 base and J by 6 bases, and 19 bases separated the two germline ends. The CDR3 spans 17 residues. Germline V gene data show CDR1 as SEHNR and CDR2 as FQNEAQ (reference sequence). The CDR3 region has the DNA TGTGCCAGCAGCTTAGTAGGCGGGCCACAGGGACGTCAGCCCCAGCATTTT. Translating gives CASSLVGGPQGRQPQHF.

The chain has TRBV9 and TRBJ1-1; D not certain. Germline assignment: CDR1 SGDLS and CDR2 YYNGEE. V lost 0 bases and J 5 bases, leaving 11 bases between the germline ends. CDR3 length: 14 residues. The CDR3 nucleotides are TGTGCCAGCAGCGTAGCGGGGTGGGGAACTGAAGCTTTCTTT. Its protein is CASSVAGWGTEAFF.

This clone has a single count. The chain employs TRBV6-2 or TRBV6-3 and TRBJ2-3; D ambiguous. The CDR3 spans 14 residues. CDR1 is MNHEY and CDR2 is SVGEGT in the germline V gene. V gave up 4 bases and J gave up 0 bases, with 8 bases separating them. Here the CDR3 reads CASSFLPSTDTQYF. The DNA of the CDR3 is TGTGCCAGCAGTTTTCTCCCTAGCACAGATACGCAGTATTTT.

The rearrangement links TRBV2 to TRBJ2-7; 12 bases are a match to TRBD1. Germline CDR1 SNHLY, CDR2 FYNNEI. The CDR3 is 17 residues long. V shed 6 bases, J shed 7 bases, and the junction held 16 bases outside the gene matches. The CDR3 DNA sequence: TGTGCCAGCAGGAGTGGGACAGGGGGCCGCGGAGCGGGGGAGCAGTACTTC. Protein product: CASRSGTGGRGAGEQYF. Full variable domain (outside the CDR3, taken from reference TRBV2 and TRBJ2-7): EPEVTQTPSHQVTQMGQEVILRCVPISNHLYFYWYRQILGQKVEFLVSFYNNEISEKSEIFDDQFSVERPDGSNFTLKIRSTKLEDSAMYFCASRSGTGGRGAGEQYFGPGTRLTVT.

The J gene is TRBJ1-1, the V gene TRBV7-2; D might be TRBD1 (5 bases). The germline CDR1 and CDR2 sequences are SGHTA and FQGNSA. The germline V and J ends were trimmed by 5 bases and 5 bases, with 18 bases remaining between them. The CDR3 sequence is 15 residues long. CDR3 bases: TGTGCCAGCAGCAGAGGAGGGGAAGGTTGGACTGAAGCTTTCTTT. Translating gives CASSRGGEGWTEAFF.

The rearrangement uses TRBV5-1 and TRBJ2-7, with 7 nucleotides matching TRBD1. Per the germline V gene, CDR1 is SGHRS and CDR2 is YFSETQ. This CDR3 is built from 15 residues. Trimming at V came to 2 bases and at J to 3 bases, leaving 8 bases not matched to a gene. The CDR3 coding sequence is TGCGCCAGCAGCTTTCTCTCGACAGGGAACTACGAGCAGTACTTC. Protein: CASSFLSTGNYEQYF.

This clone was observed once. The chain joins TRBV6-5 to TRBJ2-7; the match to TRBD1 covers 9 bases. V lost 10 bases and J lost 4; bases outside the gene matches: 5. Per the germline V gene, CDR1 is MNHEY and CDR2 is SVGAGI. This CDR3 spans 12 amino acids. The CDR3 DNA reads TGTGCCACTGCGGGACAGGGTTACGAGCAGTACTTC. Translation: CATAGQGYEQYF.

The CDR3 DNA reads as TGTGCCAGCTCACACCGGGACAGGAGTTCTTACGAGCAGTACTTC. As protein: CASSHRDRSSYEQYF. The chain recombines TRBV18 with TRBJ2-7, with 8 positions matching TRBD1. V lost 4 bases and J lost 4; bases outside the gene matches: 9. The germline V gene has CDR1 KGHSH and CDR2 LQKENI. This CDR3 spans 15 amino acids.

CDR3 coding DNA: TGTGCCAGCAGCCCGCGGCTAGGAGGCATAGAAGAGCAGTACTTC. Amino acid sequence: CASSPRLGGIEEQYF. The chain links TRBV11-3 to TRBJ2-7; maybe TRBD2 (5 bases). The CDR3 is made up of 15 amino acids. The V and J ends lost 5 bases and 7 bases respectively, with 21 bases between them. Germline V gene data show CDR1 as SGHNT and CDR2 as YENEEA.

This clone has more than one count but fewer than ten. The J gene is TRBJ2-7, the V gene TRBV3-1 (or the pseudogene TRBV3-2), with 8 bases fitting TRBD1. Germline CDR1 is LGHDT and CDR2 is YNNKEL (reference sequence). CDR3 length equals 18 residues. The V segment lost 4 bases and the J segment 0 bases; nucleotides outside the gene matches: 14. The CDR3 nucleotides read TGTGCCAGCAGCCGACAGGTTCCAGGGGGCGACCTCTCCTACGAGCAGTACTTC. This translates into CASSRQVPGGDLSYEQYF.

This clone appeared a few times. The genes are TRBV29-1 and TRBJ2-3; 11 bases are a match to TRBD2. The J segment lost 1 base and the V segment lost 7 bases, leaving 7 bases of the junction unmatched. Looked up from germline, CDR1 is SQVTM and CDR2 is ANQGSEA. This CDR3 region has 15 residues. CDR3 sequence (DNA): TGCAGCGCCAGGGGTAGCGGGGGGGGCACAGATACGCAGTATTTT. Encoded protein: CSARGSGGGTDTQYF.

The V gene is TRBV2, the J gene TRBJ2-2; D may be TRBD2 (6 bases). V lost 4 bases and J 2 bases, leaving 8 bases between the germline ends. Germline V gives CDR1 SNHLY, CDR2 FYNNEI. The CDR3 sequence is 14 residues long. The CDR3 nucleotides are TGTGCCAGCAGTGGCGGGACCAACACCGGGGAGCTGTTTTTT. Its protein is CASSGGTNTGELFF.

This chain connects TRBV21-1 to TRBJ1-1; the table's D call TRBD1 went unverified against the DNA. TRBV21-1 is a recognized pseudogene. This CDR3 has 14 amino acids. The DNA for the CDR3 is TGTGCCAGCAGCCCAGGGGCCCGGAACACTGAAGCTTTCTTT. Protein: CASSPGARNTEAFF.

The chain uses TRBV6-6 and TRBJ2-7, with 7 bases aligning to TRBD1. Germline values: CDR1 MNHNY, CDR2 SVGAGI (reference sequence). With 6 bases clipped from V and 5 bases from J, the junction kept 4 bases outside the gene matches. There are 12 residues in the CDR3. CDR3 region: CASRDRLNEQYF. CDR3 DNA: TGTGCCAGCAGGGACAGGTTAAACGAGCAGTACTTC.

As DNA, the CDR3 is TGTGCCAGCAGCAATACAGGGGGGCATTTTCATTCACCCCTCCACTTT. It is translated as CASSNTGGHFHSPLHF. The chain employs TRBV4-2 and TRBJ1-6; 8 bases are a match to TRBD1. Germline assignment: CDR1 LGHNA and CDR2 YNFKEQ. This CDR3 comprises 16 residues. The V segment lost 5 bases and the J segment 8 bases; nucleotides outside the gene matches: 11.

This sequence joins TRBV4-1 and TRBJ2-5; the match to TRBD2 covers 7 bases. The CDR3 length is 16 residues. J gave up 1 base and V 1 base, and 6 bases lay outside the gene matches. Per the germline V gene, CDR1 is MGHRA and CDR2 is YSYEKL. The CDR3 sequence: CASSQGEGWGQETQYF. The CDR3 DNA reads as TGCGCCAGCAGCCAAGGGGAGGGGTGGGGCCAAGAGACCCAGTACTTC.

This chain connects TRBV3-1 (or the pseudogene TRBV3-2) to TRBJ1-2; D remains unclear. The CDR3 is 16 amino acids. Trimming pared 2 bases from V and 7 bases from J, leaving 20 bases between. Germline V gene sequence: CDR1 LGHDT, CDR2 YNNKEL (reference sequence). CDR3 loop: CASSQKEWRVIGGYTF. The CDR3 nucleotides are TGTGCCAGCAGCCAAAAGGAGTGGAGGGTTATAGGTGGCTACACCTTC.

V and J are TRBV5-1 and TRBJ1-5; 7 bases match TRBD1. The CDR3 is 15 residues long. Per germline, CDR1 SGHRS and CDR2 YFSETQ. V shed 4 bases and J 0 bases; nucleotides not matched to a gene: 4. The CDR3, as DNA: TGCGCCAGCAGCCCATGGACAGGTAGCAATCAGCCCCAGCATTTT. Encoded protein: CASSPWTGSNQPQHF.

There are a few counts of this clone. The chain couples TRBV4-1 to TRBJ2-5; TRBD2 agrees at 11 bases. CDR3 length: 16 amino acids. The V and J ends lost 1 base and 3 bases, in that order; junction bases with no gene match: 4. CDR1 is MGHRA, CDR2 YSYEKL, per germline. CDR3 in amino acids: CASSQVGSGGEETQYF. The CDR3 DNA reads as TGCGCCAGCAGCCAAGTTGGTAGCGGGGGGGAAGAGACCCAGTACTTC.

The chain combines TRBV4-3 with TRBJ2-7; D not certain. The V gene lost 0 bases and the J gene lost 2 bases, with 11 bases spanning the gap. Germline-derived CDR1 and CDR2 are LGHNA and YSLEER. The CDR3 loop spans 15 amino acids. CDR3 sequence (DNA): TGCGCCAGCAGCCAAGAGTTCCCCACAACCTACGAGCAGTACTTC. This encodes CASSQEFPTTYEQYF.